The next 7 T cell receptor beta chains were all read from a single sample in a study of Graves' ophthalmopathy and Graves' hyperthyroidism. Amplification targeted the TCR beta CDR3 regions, with RNA transcripts as the source material. Amplification began with first-round RT-PCR using HTBI primers, then second-round multiplex PCR was performed. One entry per CDR3 protein results from TCRdb running MiXCR on the multiplex PCR reads. The sample holds around 670,000 distinct CDR3 sequences, 35% to 50% seen once. The sample was peripheral blood. These receptors all stem from an adult man with Graves' ophthalmopathy.

For the CDR3, the DNA is TGCAGCGTTGAATTTGTGGGGACACCGAATTCACCCCTCCACTTT. Translated: CSVEFVGTPNSPLHF. The chain employs TRBV29-1 and TRBJ1-6, with D maybe TRBD1 (6 bases). V lost 2 bases to trimming and J lost 7 bases, with 15 bases between them. The CDR3 is made up of 15 amino acids. Per germline, CDR1 SQVTM and CDR2 ANQGSEA.

Details on this clonotype: A read error is likely, as this CDR3 ends without the conserved phenylalanine or tryptophan. V usage is TRBV7-9 and J usage is TRBJ2-7; TRBD1 or TRBD2 may be the D gene (6 bases each). This CDR3 region has 11 residues. V lost 6 bases and J 4 bases, leaving 7 bases between the germline ends. CDR1 is SEHNR, CDR2 FQNEAQ, per germline (reference sequence). The CDR3 DNA is TGTGCCAGCAGAGGGGGGTACGAGCAGTACTCC. Translating it yields CASRGGYEQYS.

Comment on this clonotype: The junction does not match germline at one end; this may be a read error. The CDR3 region has the DNA TGTGCCAGCAGGGCCGGGACAGGGATGCAAGAGACCCGGTACTTC. This sequence encodes CASRAGTGMQETRYF. The chain uses TRBV7-6 and TRBJ2-5; 9 positions match TRBD1. Germline V gives CDR1 SGHVS, CDR2 FNYEAQ. The CDR3 has 15 residues.

This clonotype was seen only a few times. At one boundary the junction diverges from the germline segment, which might be a read error. This sequence joins TRBV10-3 and TRBJ2-7; D unclear. CDR3 length equals 13 residues. Germline V gene sequence: CDR1 ENHRY, CDR2 SYGVKD. The CDR3 here is CASSQAKVYEQYF. The CDR3 bases are TGTGCCAGCAGTCAAGCAAAAGTCTACGAGCAGTACTTC.

Worth noting for this clonotype: This sequence may be a read error, since a much larger clone differs from it by one base. The rearrangement links TRBV7-3 to TRBJ2-7, with 7 bases identical to TRBD2. In germline, CDR1 is SGHTA, CDR2 FQGTGA. The CDR3 runs 14 residues. With V trimmed by 8 bases and J by 2 bases, 9 bases remained unmatched. CDR3 in amino acids: CASPNQTSPYEQYF. DNA of the CDR3: TGTGCCAGCCCAAACCAGACTAGCCCCTACGAGCAGTACTTC.

A word on this clonotype: A much larger clone differs by one base, so this may be a read error. V usage is TRBV7-8 and J usage is TRBJ1-1; D gene uncertain. This CDR3 spans 13 amino acids. The germline V gene has CDR1 SGHVS and CDR2 FQNEAQ. Trimming cost V 8 bases and J 5 bases, with 15 bases left between them. CDR3: CASGELGGTEAFF. DNA for the CDR3: TGTGCCAGCGGCGAACTGGGAGGGACTGAAGCTTTCTTT. Supplemented by reference TRBV7-8 and TRBJ1-1, the full variable domain reads GAGVSQSPRYKVAKRGQDVALRCDPISGHVSLFWYQQALGQGPEFLTYFQNEAQLDKSGLPSDRFFAERPEGSVSTLKIQRTQQEDSAVYLCASGELGGTEAFFGQGTRLTVV.

In its sample, this clonotype was seen many times. J is TRBJ2-5 and V is TRBV20-1; 8 nucleotides line up with TRBD2. There are 14 residues in the CDR3. Germline trimming cut 6 bases from V and 4 bases from J; bases unmatched to any gene: 10. In germline, CDR1 is DFQATT, CDR2 SNEGSKA (reference sequence). The CDR3 is CSAIPGLGIETQYF. The CDR3 DNA follows: TGCAGTGCCATACCGGGACTAGGCATAGAGACCCAGTACTTC.